This T cell receptor (beta chain) was found in a study of T cell responses to AZD1222 COVID-19 vaccine. Study details: Second-dose groups at about 4 or about 12 weeks were pooled. Study conclusions and caveats: When two AZD1222 doses had been given, Spike-specific TCR breadth and depth rose. Recipients of AZD1222 seropositive at baseline numbered only 5 to 7. Donor demographics were predominantly white British with a female majority; clonal diversity may be underestimated.

With regard to this clone: What it binds is unknown.

Clones were read by immunoSEQ multiplex PCR, and TCRdb kept only the in-frame ones, dropping some. Here the sample spans tens of thousands of clones, around 90% being singletons. From germline, CDR1 is LGHDT and CDR2 YNNKEL (reference sequence). Germline trimming cut 2 bases from V and 5 bases from J; bases unmatched to any gene: 17. The length of the CDR3 is 19 residues. This clonotype was obtained from an adult in good health. The chain combines TRBV3-1 (or the pseudogene TRBV3-2) with TRBJ1-2, with TRBD1 matching 10 bases. The sample in question was peripheral blood, obtained on day 0 of AZD1222 vaccination. CDR3 DNA sequence: TGTGCCAGCAGCCAACAAACACCTAAAGGAGGGGACAGGGGTTATGGCTACACCTTC. Its translation: CASSQQTPKGGDRGYGYTF.